Sequencing of this T cell receptor beta chain was carried out in a study of T cells in Graves' hyperthyroidism and ophthalmopathy. Study-wide background: Sampling of peripheral blood happened at initial diagnosis, prior to any treatment.

Uncontrolled infection, other autoimmune disease, pregnancy or lactation led to exclusion. Orbital computed tomography, thyroid ultrasound, serum thyroxine and TRAb, and clinical symptoms together informed the diagnoses. The germline V and J ends were trimmed by 1 base and 3 bases, with 12 bases remaining between them. The CDR3 runs to 15 residues. The table lists this clonotype with many counts. No antigen is known for it. There were TCR beta CDR3 regions amplified from RNA transcripts. First-round RT-PCR targeting the TCR CDR3 was performed with the HTBI primer set. Via MiXCR, TCRdb re-called the multiplex PCR reads, giving one row per CDR3 protein. Of 640,000 or so distinct CDR3 sequences listed, around 15% are singletons. Study conclusions and caveats: Blood held most thyroid clonotypes expanded above 0.001 frequency.

Sequencing was performed on blood. The V gene is TRBV12-3 or TRBV12-4, the J gene TRBJ1-2; tentatively, D is TRBD1 (6 bases). This clonotype was obtained from a middle-aged woman with Graves' ophthalmopathy. CDR3 in amino acids: CASSLEGGGYYGYTF. The CDR3 nucleotides are TGTGCCAGCAGTTTAGAGGGGGGAGGATACTATGGCTACACCTTC.